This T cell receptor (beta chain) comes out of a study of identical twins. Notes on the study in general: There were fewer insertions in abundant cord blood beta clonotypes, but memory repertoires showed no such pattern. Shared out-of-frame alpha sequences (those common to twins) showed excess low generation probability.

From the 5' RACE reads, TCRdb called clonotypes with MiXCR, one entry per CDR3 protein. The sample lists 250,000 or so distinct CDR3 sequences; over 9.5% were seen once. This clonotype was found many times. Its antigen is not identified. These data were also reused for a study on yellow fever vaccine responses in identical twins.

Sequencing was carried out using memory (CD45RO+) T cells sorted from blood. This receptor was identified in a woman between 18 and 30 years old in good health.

This chain's CDR3 is CASSLISGAQYF. In DNA form, the CDR3 reads TGTGCCAGCAGTCTTATCAGCGGCGCCCAGTACTTC. The J gene is TRBJ2-5, the V gene TRBV28; weak D call: TRBD2 (5 bases). Deletions cut 5 bases from V and 9 bases from J, with 13 bases between. The CDR3 has 12 amino acids. The V gene's germline CDR1 is MDHEN and CDR2 SYDVKM.